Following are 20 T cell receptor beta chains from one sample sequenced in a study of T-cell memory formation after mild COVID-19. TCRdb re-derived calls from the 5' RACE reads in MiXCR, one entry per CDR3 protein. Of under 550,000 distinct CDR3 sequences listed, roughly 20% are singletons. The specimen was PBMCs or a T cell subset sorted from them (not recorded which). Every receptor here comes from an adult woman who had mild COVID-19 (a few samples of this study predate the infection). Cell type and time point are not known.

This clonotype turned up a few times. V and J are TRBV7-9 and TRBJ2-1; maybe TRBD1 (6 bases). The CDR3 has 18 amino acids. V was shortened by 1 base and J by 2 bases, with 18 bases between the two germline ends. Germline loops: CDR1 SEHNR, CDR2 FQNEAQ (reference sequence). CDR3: CASSLDVLQGFAYNEQFF. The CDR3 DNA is TGTGCCAGCAGCTTAGACGTCCTTCAGGGGTTTGCCTACAATGAGCAGTTCTTC.

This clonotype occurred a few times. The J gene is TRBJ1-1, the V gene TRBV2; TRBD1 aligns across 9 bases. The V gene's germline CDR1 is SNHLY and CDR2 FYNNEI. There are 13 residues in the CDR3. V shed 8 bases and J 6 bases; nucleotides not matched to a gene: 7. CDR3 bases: TGTGCCAGCGCTTGGGGACAGGGCTCTGAAGCTTTCTTT. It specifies CASAWGQGSEAFF.

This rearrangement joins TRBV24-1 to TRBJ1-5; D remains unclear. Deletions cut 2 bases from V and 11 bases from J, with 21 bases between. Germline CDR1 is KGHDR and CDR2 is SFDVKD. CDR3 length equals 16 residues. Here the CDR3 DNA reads TGTGCCACCAGTGATTCCGATCCGGCAGATTTGTCGTCCCAGCATTTT. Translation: CATSDSDPADLSSQHF.

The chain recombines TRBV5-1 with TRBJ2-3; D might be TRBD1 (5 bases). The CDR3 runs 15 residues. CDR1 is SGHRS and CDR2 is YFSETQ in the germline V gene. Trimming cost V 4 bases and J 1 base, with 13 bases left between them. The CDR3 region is CASSLTDTRTDTQYF. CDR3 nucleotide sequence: TGCGCCAGCAGCCTAACGGACACCCGCACAGATACGCAGTATTTT.

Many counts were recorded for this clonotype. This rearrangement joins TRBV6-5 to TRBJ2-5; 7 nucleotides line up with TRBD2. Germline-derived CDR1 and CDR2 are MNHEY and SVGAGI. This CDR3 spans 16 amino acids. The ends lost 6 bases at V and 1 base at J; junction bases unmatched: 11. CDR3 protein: CASRAAGEPSQETQYF. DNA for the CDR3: TGTGCCAGCAGGGCCGCGGGGGAGCCGTCCCAAGAGACCCAGTACTTC.

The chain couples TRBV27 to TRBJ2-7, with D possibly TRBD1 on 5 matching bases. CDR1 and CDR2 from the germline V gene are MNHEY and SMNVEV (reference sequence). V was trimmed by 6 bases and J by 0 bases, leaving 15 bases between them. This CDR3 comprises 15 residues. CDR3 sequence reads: CASRYKTDFSYEQYF. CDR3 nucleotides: TGTGCCAGCAGGTACAAGACAGATTTCTCCTACGAGCAGTACTTC.

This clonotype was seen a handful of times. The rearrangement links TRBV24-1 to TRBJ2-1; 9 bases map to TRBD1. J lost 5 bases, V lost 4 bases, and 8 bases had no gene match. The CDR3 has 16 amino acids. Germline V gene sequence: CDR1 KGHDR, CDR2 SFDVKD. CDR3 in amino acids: CATSDRGQGTDNEQFF. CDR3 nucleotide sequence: TGTGCCACCAGTGACCGGGGACAGGGAACGGACAATGAGCAGTTCTTC.

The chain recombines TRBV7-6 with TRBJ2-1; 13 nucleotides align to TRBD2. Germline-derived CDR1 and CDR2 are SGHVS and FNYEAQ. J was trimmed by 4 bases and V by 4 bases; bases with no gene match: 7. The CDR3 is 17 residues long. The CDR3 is CASSSGLAGASYNEQFF. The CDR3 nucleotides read TGTGCCAGCAGCTCTGGACTAGCGGGAGCCTCATACAATGAGCAGTTCTTC.

CDR3 nucleotide sequence: TGTGCCAGCAGCCCAATCGGGACAGAAGAGACCCAGTACTTC. It is translated as CASSPIGTEETQYF. This chain uses TRBV7-3 with TRBJ2-5; TRBD1 agrees at 7 bases. CDR1 is SGHTA, CDR2 FQGTGA, per germline. The CDR3 loop spans 14 amino acids. The V and J ends lost 5 bases and 3 bases, in that order; junction bases with no gene match: 6.

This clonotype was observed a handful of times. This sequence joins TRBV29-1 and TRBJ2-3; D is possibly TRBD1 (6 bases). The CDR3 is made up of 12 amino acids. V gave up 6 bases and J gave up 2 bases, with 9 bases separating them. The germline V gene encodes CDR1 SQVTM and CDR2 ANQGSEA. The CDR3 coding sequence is TGCAGCGTCGCAGGGGCCACAGATACGCAGTATTTT. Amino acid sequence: CSVAGATDTQYF.

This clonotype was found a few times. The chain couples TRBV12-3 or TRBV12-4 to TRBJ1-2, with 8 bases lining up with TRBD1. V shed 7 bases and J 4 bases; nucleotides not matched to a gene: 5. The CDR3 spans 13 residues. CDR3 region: CASNTGGPYGYTF. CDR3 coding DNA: TGTGCCAGCAACACAGGGGGACCCTATGGCTACACCTTC.

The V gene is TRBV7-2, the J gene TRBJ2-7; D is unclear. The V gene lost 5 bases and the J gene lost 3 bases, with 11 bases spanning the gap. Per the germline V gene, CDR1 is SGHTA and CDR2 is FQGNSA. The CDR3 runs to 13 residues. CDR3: CASSPLGRYEQYF. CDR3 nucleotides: TGTGCCAGCAGCCCCCTAGGACGCTACGAGCAGTACTTC.

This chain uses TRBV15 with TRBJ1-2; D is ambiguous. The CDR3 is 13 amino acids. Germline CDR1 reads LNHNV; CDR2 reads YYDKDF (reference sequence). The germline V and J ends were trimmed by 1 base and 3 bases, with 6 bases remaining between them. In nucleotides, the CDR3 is TGTGCCACCAGCAGAGGCCAGGACTATGGCTACACCTTC. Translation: CATSRGQDYGYTF.

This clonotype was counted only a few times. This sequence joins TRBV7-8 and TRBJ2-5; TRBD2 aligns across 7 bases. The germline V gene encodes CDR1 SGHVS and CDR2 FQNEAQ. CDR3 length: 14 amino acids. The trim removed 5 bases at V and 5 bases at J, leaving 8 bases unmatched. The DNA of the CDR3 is TGTGCCAGCAGCCCTTTAGCGGGTTGGGAGACCCAGTACTTC. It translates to CASSPLAGWETQYF.

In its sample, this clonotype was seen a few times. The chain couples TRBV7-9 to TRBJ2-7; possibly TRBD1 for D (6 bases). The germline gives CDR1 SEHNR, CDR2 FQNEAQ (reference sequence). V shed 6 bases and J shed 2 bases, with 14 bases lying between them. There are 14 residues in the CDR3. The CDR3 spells CASRGAGPTYEQYF. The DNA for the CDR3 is TGTGCCAGCAGGGGGGCAGGGCCGACCTACGAGCAGTACTTC.

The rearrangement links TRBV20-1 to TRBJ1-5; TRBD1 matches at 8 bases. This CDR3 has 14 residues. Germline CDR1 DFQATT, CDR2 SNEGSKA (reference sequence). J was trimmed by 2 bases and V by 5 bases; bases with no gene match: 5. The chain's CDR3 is CSAGDRRGNQPQHF. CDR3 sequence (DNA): TGCAGTGCTGGGGACAGGAGGGGCAATCAGCCCCAGCATTTT.

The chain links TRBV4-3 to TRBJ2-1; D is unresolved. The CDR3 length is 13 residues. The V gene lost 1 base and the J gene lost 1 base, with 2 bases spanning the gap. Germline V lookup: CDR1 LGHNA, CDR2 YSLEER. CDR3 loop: CASSQVSYNEQFF. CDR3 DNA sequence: TGCGCCAGCAGCCAAGTTTCCTACAATGAGCAGTTCTTC.

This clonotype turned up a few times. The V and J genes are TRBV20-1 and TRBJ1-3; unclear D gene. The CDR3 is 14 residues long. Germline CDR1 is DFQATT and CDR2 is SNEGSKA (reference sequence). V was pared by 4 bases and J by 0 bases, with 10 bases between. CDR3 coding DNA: TGCAGTGCTATGGACGTCTACTCTGGAAACACCATATATTTT. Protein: CSAMDVYSGNTIYF.

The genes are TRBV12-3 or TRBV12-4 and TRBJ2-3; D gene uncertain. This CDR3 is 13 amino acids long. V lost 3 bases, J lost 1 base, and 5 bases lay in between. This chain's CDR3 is CASSFSGTDTQYF. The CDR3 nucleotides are TGTGCCAGCAGTTTTTCCGGCACAGATACGCAGTATTTT.

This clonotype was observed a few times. The CDR3 nucleotides read TGTGCCAGCAGCCCTGGGACAGGGTGGGGCGATACGCAGTATTTT. Amino acids: CASSPGTGWGDTQYF. The chain uses TRBV7-9 and TRBJ2-3, with 9 bases fitting TRBD1. The V gene end was trimmed by 5 bases and the J gene end by 6 bases; junction bases not matched to a gene: 9. The germline V gene has CDR1 SEHNR and CDR2 FQNEAQ (reference sequence). The CDR3 is 15 residues long. The variable domain in full, completed from reference TRBV7-9 and TRBJ2-3, reads DTGVSQNPRHKITKRGQNVTFRCDPISEHNRLYWYRQTLGQGPEFLTYFQNEAQLEKSRLLSDRFSAERPKGSFSTLEIQRTEQGDSAMYLCASSPGTGWGDTQYFGPGTRLTVL.